The 11 T cell receptor beta chains given below trace back to one sample, sequenced in a study of STAT5B mutations in CD4+ large granular lymphocyte leukemia. Libraries were prepared by immunoSEQ multiplex PCR; TCRdb keeps only in-frame clonotypes and omits some of them. The sample carries under 50,000 clones, about 80% recorded once. Material for sequencing was CD4+ T cells from blood buffy coats. Receptors originate from a human donor in good health.

The chain couples TRBV30 to TRBJ1-5, with TRBD1 matching over 9 bases. The CDR3 totals 13 residues. Per germline, CDR1 GTSNPN and CDR2 SVGIG (reference sequence). The junction had 6 bases not matched to a gene; V was cut back by 8 bases and J by 4 bases. The DNA for the CDR3 is TGTGCCGGATCTGGACAGGGGAATCAGCCCCAGCATTTT. Translating it yields CAGSGQGNQPQHF.

J is TRBJ2-7 and V is TRBV28, with D possibly being TRBD1 or TRBD2 (5 bases each). Germline V CDR1 and CDR2: MDHEN, SYDVKM. This CDR3 has 12 amino acids. The V end was cut by 6 bases, the J end by 1 base, with 7 bases between. The chain's CDR3 is CASREGSYEQYF. In DNA, the CDR3 is TGTGCCAGCAGAGAGGGGTCCTACGAGCAGTACTTC.

This chain joins TRBV29-1 and TRBJ2-2, with 7 positions matching TRBD2. The CDR3 is 15 residues long. V shed 7 bases and J 4 bases; nucleotides not matched to a gene: 12. Germline V lookup: CDR1 SQVTM, CDR2 ANQGSEA. The CDR3 DNA reads as TGCAGCGCCGAAGGTGGCAGGGAGGGCACCGGGGAGCTGTTTTTT. This sequence encodes CSAEGGREGTGELFF.

The V and J genes are TRBV2 and TRBJ1-4; no clear D. Between the trimmed V and J ends, which lost 2 bases and 4 bases, there was a span of 8 bases. The CDR3 is made up of 14 amino acids. CDR1 SNHLY and CDR2 FYNNEI come from the germline V gene. The CDR3 sequence: CASSELDGNEKLFF. The CDR3 nucleotides read TGTGCCAGCAGTGAACTGGACGGTAATGAAAAACTGTTTTTT.

The CDR3, as DNA: TGTGCCAGCAGCGTAGCTGGGGGGCGCGTGGAGACCCAGTACTTC. This encodes CASSVAGGRVETQYF. This sequence joins TRBV9 and TRBJ2-5; D may be TRBD1 or TRBD2 (6 bases each). The CDR3 runs to 15 residues. Germline-derived CDR1 and CDR2 are SGDLS and YYNGEE. V lost 0 bases, J lost 5 bases, and 14 bases lay in between.

This clone has a handful of counts. The CDR3 nucleotides read TGTGCCAGCGGCAGGGCCTATAATTCACCCCTCCACTTT. Its translation is CASGRAYNSPLHF. The genes are TRBV28 and TRBJ1-6, with a tentative D call TRBD1 (5 bases). The V end was cut by 8 bases, the J end by 2 bases, with 7 bases between. Per the germline V gene, CDR1 is MDHEN and CDR2 is SYDVKM. This CDR3 region has 13 residues.

The table lists this clone with a few counts. The chain is built from TRBV28 and TRBJ1-2; 11 bases agree with TRBD1. Trimming cost V 5 bases and J 7 bases; bases outside gene matches: 12. This CDR3 is built from 16 residues. Looked up from germline, CDR1 is MDHEN and CDR2 is SYDVKM. CDR3 DNA sequence: TGTGCCAGCAGTACCCCCCTCGGACAGGGGGCTGGTGGCTACACCTTC. It codes for CASSTPLGQGAGGYTF.

V gene TRBV5-1 combines with J gene TRBJ1-2; TRBD1 is a possible D gene (6 bases). In germline, CDR1 is SGHRS, CDR2 YFSETQ. The CDR3 extends over 15 amino acids. V was cut by 4 bases and J by 0 bases, with 13 bases left in between. The CDR3 sequence is CASSPSGHSNYGYTF. DNA of the CDR3: TGCGCCAGCAGCCCTTCGGGACACTCTAACTATGGCTACACCTTC. Complete variable domain (other parts from reference TRBV5-1 and TRBJ1-2): KAGVTQTPRYLIKTRGQQVTLSCSPISGHRSVSWYQQTPGQGLQFLFEYFSETQRNKGNFPGRFSGRQFSNSRSEMNVSTLELGDSALYLCASSPSGHSNYGYTFGSGTRLTVV.

The chain is built from TRBV7-4 and TRBJ2-1; unclear D gene. This CDR3 has 10 amino acids. Germline CDR1 reads SGHVT; CDR2 reads SQSDAQ. The V end was cut by 3 bases, the J end by 6 bases, with 0 bases between. CDR3 nucleotides: TGTGCCAGCAGCTTCAATGAGCAGTTCTTC. This gives the protein CASSFNEQFF.

V gene TRBV29-1 combines with J gene TRBJ1-4, with 7 bases lining up with TRBD1. V lost 5 bases, J lost 0 bases, and 3 bases stayed unmatched. The CDR3 extends over 14 amino acids. The germline V gene has CDR1 SQVTM and CDR2 ANQGSEA. The CDR3 is CSVRQGATNEKLFF. Written as DNA, the CDR3 is TGCAGCGTTCGACAGGGCGCAACTAATGAAAAACTGTTTTTT.

This chain connects TRBV28 to TRBJ1-5; possible D gene TRBD1, 6 bases. Germline V CDR1 and CDR2: MDHEN, SYDVKM. V lost 7 bases and J lost 2, with 18 bases in between. The CDR3 has 16 amino acids. Written as DNA, the CDR3 is TGTGCCAGCAACCTCGAAGGGGGTGGTGGCAATCAGCCCCAGCATTTT. It specifies CASNLEGGGGNQPQHF.